This T cell receptor (beta chain) was observed in a study of blood T cell repertoires in COVID-19 (dated by TCRdb to 2018 to 2020). General notes on the study: Collaborator samples came from the United States, Italy and Spain and covered acute and convalescent phases of COVID-19. The prospective study material was composed of cDNA or gDNA derived from T cells, B-cell-depleted T cells, or PBMCs. The repertoires were released in a freely available public database meant as a resource for research on the immune response to SARS-CoV-2. Where available, HLA class I and class II types were obtained from metadata supplied by the sample provider rather than from assay-based typing. Subjects who had been exposed to COVID-19, were actively infected with it, or had recovered from it provided the deeply sampled blood TCRbeta repertoires that made up the dataset. Nearly every sample came with metadata listing a de-identified subject ID, COVID-19 status, age in years and sex. The samples were drawn from the first 160 participants of the ongoing ImmuneRACE study and from 1,254 subjects provided by 6 global collaborators. Study-wide findings and limitations: The quantity of clinical and demographic metadata differed by source and by participant and was supplied without curation.

Trimmed from V: 6 bases; trimmed from J: 1 base; junction bases lacking a gene match: 7. The cysteine opens and the phenylalanine closes a CDR3 of 15 amino acids. Just CDR3 DNA is preserved here, 45 bases in frame from base 1. Based on the germline V gene, the CDR1 and CDR2 sequences are SGHVS and FQNEAQ. Another Seattle source contributed samples from volunteer blood donors who had recovered from COVID-19. Whole blood was collected in K2EDTA tubes by collaborating institutions according to the institutions' own protocols. For TCRbeta analysis, collaborators shipped samples in one of three forms: frozen whole blood, isolated PBMCs, or DNA extracted from either of those sample types. This clone occurred a few times. There is no known antigen for this receptor. No qualities accompany the bases; no much larger clone lies one base away. TCRbeta CDR3 regions were amplified from genomic DNA using the immunoSEQ Assay, a bias-controlled multiplex PCR. In the paper's pipeline: The number of nucleated cells in each sample was estimated by amplification of reference gene primers within the assay. To quantify the absolute abundance of each unique TCRbeta CDR3 rearrangement, sequence reads were collapsed and filtered. Productive Simpson clonality was computed per sample as the square root of Simpson's diversity index over productive rearrangements. TCRdb re-hosts the immuneACCESS table, in-frame sequences only. Its copies lack some clones; in the studies checked, an unresolved V gene accounts for under half of them, and the cause for the rest is not known. V and J calls and clone size follow that table, whereas D and trimming were derived from the DNA. This sample lists around 70,000 clones; 75% to 90% were detected once. The ten largest clones represent 15% to 20% of the sample.

The material sequenced was peripheral blood. The chain couples TRBV7-8 to TRBJ2-5, with 8 central nucleotides matching TRBD1. The TCR originated in a man aged 70 or older who had recovered from COVID-19. The nucleotides are TGTGCCAGCAGGCAAGACAGGGGCCCCCAAGAGACCCAGTACTTC. It codes for CASRQDRGPQETQYF.